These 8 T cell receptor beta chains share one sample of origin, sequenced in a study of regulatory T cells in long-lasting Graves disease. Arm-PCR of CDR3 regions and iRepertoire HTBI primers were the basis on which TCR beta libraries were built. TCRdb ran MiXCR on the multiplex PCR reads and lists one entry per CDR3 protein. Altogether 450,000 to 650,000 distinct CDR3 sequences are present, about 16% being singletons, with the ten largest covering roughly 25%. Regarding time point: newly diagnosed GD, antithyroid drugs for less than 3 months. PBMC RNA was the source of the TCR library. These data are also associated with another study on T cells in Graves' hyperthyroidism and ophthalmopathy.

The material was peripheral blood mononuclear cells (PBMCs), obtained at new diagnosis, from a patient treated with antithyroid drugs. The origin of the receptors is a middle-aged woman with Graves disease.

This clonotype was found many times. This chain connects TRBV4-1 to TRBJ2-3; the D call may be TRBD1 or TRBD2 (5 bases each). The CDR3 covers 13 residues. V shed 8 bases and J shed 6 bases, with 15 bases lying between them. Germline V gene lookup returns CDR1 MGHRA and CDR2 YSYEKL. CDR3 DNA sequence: TGCGCCAGCTCGAGGGTGGGGGAGGATACGCAGTATTTT. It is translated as CASSRVGEDTQYF.

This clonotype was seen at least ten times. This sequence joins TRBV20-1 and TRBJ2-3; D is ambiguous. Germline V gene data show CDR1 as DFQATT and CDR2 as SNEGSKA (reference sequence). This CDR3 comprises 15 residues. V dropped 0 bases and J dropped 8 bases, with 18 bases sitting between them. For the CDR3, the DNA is TGCAGTGCTAGAGAGATCTTTGGGCCACAGTCTACGCAGTATTTT. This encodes CSAREIFGPQSTQYF.

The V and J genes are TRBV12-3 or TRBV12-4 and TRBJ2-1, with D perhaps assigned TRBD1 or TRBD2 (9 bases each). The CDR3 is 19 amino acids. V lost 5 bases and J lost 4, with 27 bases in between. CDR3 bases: TGTGCCAGCAGTCCGACAGGGGGACGAGCGGGGGGTCAGTACAATGAGCAGTTCTTC. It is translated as CASSPTGGRAGGQYNEQFF.

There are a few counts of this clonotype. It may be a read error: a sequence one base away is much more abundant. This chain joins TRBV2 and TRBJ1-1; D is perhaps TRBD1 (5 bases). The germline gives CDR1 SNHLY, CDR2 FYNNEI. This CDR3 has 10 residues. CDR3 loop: CASKGSEALF. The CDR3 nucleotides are TGTGCCAGCAAGGGGTCGGAAGCTCTCTTT.

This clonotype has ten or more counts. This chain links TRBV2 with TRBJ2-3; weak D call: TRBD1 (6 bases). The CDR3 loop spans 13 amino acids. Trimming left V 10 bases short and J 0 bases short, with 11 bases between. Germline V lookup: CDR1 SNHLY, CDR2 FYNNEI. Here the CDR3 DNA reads TGTGCCAAAGGGGGTTCTAGCACAGATACGCAGTATTTT. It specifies CAKGGSSTDTQYF. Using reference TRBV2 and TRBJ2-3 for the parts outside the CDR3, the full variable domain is EPEVTQTPSHQVTQMGQEVILRCVPISNHLYFYWYRQILGQKVEFLVSFYNNEISEKSEIFDDQFSVERPDGSNFTLKIRSTKLEDSAMYFCAKGGSSTDTQYFGPGTRLTVL.

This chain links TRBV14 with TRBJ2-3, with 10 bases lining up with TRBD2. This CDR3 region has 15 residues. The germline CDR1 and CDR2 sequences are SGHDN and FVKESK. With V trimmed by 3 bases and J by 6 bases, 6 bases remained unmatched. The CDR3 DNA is TGTGCCAGCAGCCACCACTCGGGACTAGCGGATACGCAGTATTTT. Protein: CASSHHSGLADTQYF.

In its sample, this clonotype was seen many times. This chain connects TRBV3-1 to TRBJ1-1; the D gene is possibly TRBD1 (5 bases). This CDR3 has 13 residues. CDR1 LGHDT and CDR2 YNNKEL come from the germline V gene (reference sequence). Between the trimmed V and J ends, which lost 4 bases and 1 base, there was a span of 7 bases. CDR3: CASSRQSNTEAFF. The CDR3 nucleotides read TGTGCCAGCAGCCGACAGTCGAACACTGAAGCTTTCTTT. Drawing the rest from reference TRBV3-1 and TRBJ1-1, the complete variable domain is DTAVSQTPKYLVTQMGNDKSIKCEQNLGHDTMYWYKQDSKKFLKIMFSYNNKELIINETVPNRFSPKSPDKAHLNLHINSLELGDSAVYFCASSRQSNTEAFFGQGTRLTVV.

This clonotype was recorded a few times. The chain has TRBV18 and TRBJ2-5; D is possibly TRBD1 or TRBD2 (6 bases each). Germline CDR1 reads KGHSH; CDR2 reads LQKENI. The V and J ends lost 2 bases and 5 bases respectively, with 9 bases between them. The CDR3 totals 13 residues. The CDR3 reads CASSPKGGETQYF. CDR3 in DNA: TGTGCCAGCTCACCAAAGGGGGGCGAGACCCAGTACTTC. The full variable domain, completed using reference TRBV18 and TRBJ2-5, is NAGVMQNPRHLVRRRGQEARLRCSPMKGHSHVYWYRQLPEEGLKFMVYLQKENIIDESGMPKERFSAEFPKEGPSILRIQQVVRGDSAAYFCASSPKGGETQYFGPGTRLLVL.